A single sample gave rise to the 19 T cell receptor beta chains below, sequenced in a study of early T cells in non-severe SARS-CoV-2 infection (dated by TCRdb to the early 2020s). The library was prepared using 5' RACE. TCRdb records NextSeq 500 as the sequencer. TCRdb redid the processing of the public reads, applying fastp at Q25 and MiXCR, and retained in-frame beta chains. One record per CDR3 amino acid sequence lists the most common genes and DNA. The sample includes fewer than 35,000 distinct CDR3 sequences, with 5.7% observed a single time. Jointly, the top ten make up 5% to 7.5% of the sample. The specimen sequenced was whole blood. The receptors were sampled from an adult who was a healthcare worker with PCR-confirmed SARS-CoV-2 infection or an uninfected control (not recorded which).

This clonotype showed up just a few times. J is TRBJ2-2 and V is TRBV7-9; D gene ambiguous. CDR1 is SEHNR and CDR2 is FQNEAQ in the germline V gene (reference sequence). With 1 base removed from V and 5 bases from J, the gap between germline ends came to 5 bases. This CDR3 spans 13 amino acids. The CDR3 DNA sequence: TGTGCCAGCAGCTTAGTGGAGACCGGGGAGCTGTTTTTT. It encodes CASSLVETGELFF.

This clonotype was observed at least ten times. This chain connects TRBV10-3 to TRBJ2-1, with no clear D. The V gene's germline CDR1 is ENHRY and CDR2 SYGVKD. The CDR3 runs 13 residues. Between the trimmed V and J ends, which lost 3 bases and 16 bases, there was a span of 19 bases. CDR3 coding DNA: TGTGCCATCAGTGAACGCCTTAGAGATACGACATTCTTC. It encodes CAISERLRDTTFF.

There are many counts of this clonotype. The chain has TRBV7-3 and TRBJ2-2; 8 bases line up with TRBD2. V dropped 5 bases and J dropped 8; count of bases not matched to a gene: 10. The germline CDR1 and CDR2 sequences are SGHTA and FQGTGA. The CDR3 contains 15 residues. The CDR3 region is CASSLTGTRVGELFF. The DNA for the CDR3 is TGTGCCAGCAGCCTTACCGGGACTAGGGTTGGGGAGCTGTTTTTT.

This clonotype appeared a few times. The J gene is TRBJ2-7, the V gene TRBV20-1; D not resolved. This CDR3 has 14 amino acids. The germline CDR1 and CDR2 sequences are DFQATT and SNEGSKA (reference sequence). V shed 2 bases and J shed 0 bases, with 11 bases lying between them. CDR3 nucleotides: TGCAGTGCTAGATCGGCCGACTTCTCCTACGAGCAGTACTTC. Protein sequence: CSARSADFSYEQYF.

This clonotype was found many times. The V gene is TRBV15, the J gene TRBJ2-7; D unclear. This CDR3 is built from 13 residues. Per germline, CDR1 LNHNV and CDR2 YYDKDF (reference sequence). The V and J ends lost 4 bases and 2 bases respectively, with 9 bases between them. As DNA, the CDR3 is TGTGCCACCAGCAACGGTAGCCCCTACGAGCAGTACTTC. Translating it yields CATSNGSPYEQYF.

In its sample, this clonotype was seen many times. The V call is TRBV4-2, the J call TRBJ2-1; D remains unclear. The CDR3 is 11 amino acids. V lost 4 bases and J lost 5, with 3 bases in between. CDR1 LGHNA and CDR2 YNFKEQ come from the germline V gene. The CDR3 coding sequence is TGTGCCAGCAGCCTAAACAATGAGCAGTTCTTC. Residues: CASSLNNEQFF.

This clonotype has ten or more counts. This chain connects TRBV20-1 to TRBJ1-2; possibly TRBD1 for D (5 bases). The CDR3 covers 13 residues. Germline V CDR1 and CDR2: DFQATT, SNEGSKA (reference sequence). Trimming left V 0 bases short and J 6 bases short, with 11 bases between. Here the CDR3 reads CSARDARVNGYTF. Here the CDR3 DNA reads TGCAGTGCTAGAGATGCCAGGGTGAATGGCTACACCTTC.

V usage is TRBV7-8 and J usage is TRBJ2-2, with 8 bases matching TRBD1. The germline CDR1 and CDR2 sequences are SGHVS and FQNEAQ. The V and J ends lost 1 base and 1 base, in that order; junction bases with no gene match: 2. CDR3 length: 16 amino acids. The CDR3 DNA reads TGTGCCAGCAGCTTAGTTGGGACAGGGAACACCGGGGAGCTGTTTTTT. Protein: CASSLVGTGNTGELFF.

This clonotype appeared a few times. The rearrangement links TRBV7-9 to TRBJ2-1, with 9 nucleotides matching TRBD2. With 4 bases clipped from V and 3 bases from J, the junction kept 4 bases outside the gene matches. Germline V lookup: CDR1 SEHNR, CDR2 FQNEAQ (reference sequence). CDR3 size: 15 residues. The CDR3 coding sequence is TGTGCCAGCAGCTCAAGACTAGCGGTCTACAATGAGCAGTTCTTC. This sequence encodes CASSSRLAVYNEQFF.

This chain connects TRBV7-3 to TRBJ2-1, with TRBD1 matching over 7 bases. The CDR3 totals 13 residues. Per the germline V gene, CDR1 is SGHTA and CDR2 is FQGTGA. After removal of 5 bases from V and 3 bases from J, the junction contained 1 base not matched to a gene. CDR3 coding DNA: TGTGCCAGCAGCCCAGGGGGCTACAATGAGCAGTTCTTC. This codes for CASSPGGYNEQFF.

This clonotype is termed medium-sized (0.01 to 0.1%). The V gene is TRBV6-4, the J gene TRBJ2-1; D unresolved. Germline assignment: CDR1 MRHNA and CDR2 SNTAGT. The CDR3 has 15 residues. Trimming stripped 3 bases from V and 1 base from J, with 10 bases between. CDR3 nucleotide sequence: TGTGCCAGCAGTGAAGATGCAGAATCCTACAATGAGCAGTTCTTC. It codes for CASSEDAESYNEQFF.

Judged by abundance, this clonotype is medium-sized (0.01 to 0.1%). The J gene is TRBJ1-6, the V gene TRBV2; 7 nucleotides agree with TRBD1. The CDR3 contains 15 residues. Germline assignment: CDR1 SNHLY and CDR2 FYNNEI. After removal of 6 bases from V and 7 bases from J, the junction contained 9 bases not matched to a gene. The CDR3 spells CASRISTGFNSPLHF. DNA for the CDR3: TGTGCCAGCAGGATCTCGACAGGGTTCAATTCACCCCTCCACTTT.

There are many counts of this clonotype. The genes are TRBV18 and TRBJ2-3, with TRBD2 as a possible D gene (6 bases). The V gene's germline CDR1 is KGHSH and CDR2 LQKENI. The CDR3 extends over 15 amino acids. The V and J ends lost 6 bases and 1 base respectively, with 14 bases between them. CDR3 sequence (DNA): TGTGCCAGCTCGTCCCTAGCGTTGGGCACAGATACGCAGTATTTT. Amino acid sequence: CASSSLALGTDTQYF.

The gene calls are TRBV9 and TRBJ2-1; TRBD2 aligns across 12 bases. The trim removed 0 bases at V and 7 bases at J, leaving 5 bases unmatched. The CDR3 length is 16 residues. Germline V gene data show CDR1 as SGDLS and CDR2 as YYNGEE. CDR3 in DNA: TGTGCCAGCAGCGTAGGACTAGCGGGAGTTTCAAATGAGCAGTTCTTC. It translates to CASSVGLAGVSNEQFF.

This clonotype was detected many times. The CDR3 spells CASSATRRSNEQFF. The CDR3 DNA sequence: TGTGCCAGCAGCGCGACTAGGCGGAGCAATGAGCAGTTCTTC. The rearrangement links TRBV2 to TRBJ2-1; tentatively, D is TRBD2 (6 bases). V was pared by 6 bases and J by 6 bases, with 15 bases between. The CDR3 has 14 residues. The germline V gene encodes CDR1 SNHLY and CDR2 FYNNEI. The variable domain in full, completed from reference TRBV2 and TRBJ2-1, reads EPEVTQTPSHQVTQMGQEVILRCVPISNHLYFYWYRQILGQKVEFLVSFYNNEISEKSEIFDDQFSVERPDGSNFTLKIRSTKLEDSAMYFCASSATRRSNEQFFGPGTRLTVL.

This clonotype was picked up a small number of times. The chain employs TRBV28 and TRBJ2-2; D ambiguous. This CDR3 comprises 19 residues. Trimming pared 3 bases from V and 0 bases from J, leaving 20 bases between. The germline V gene has CDR1 MDHEN and CDR2 SYDVKM. CDR3 sequence (DNA): TGTGCCAGCAGTTTTCGGATACTGGGTACATTCGCGAACACCGGGGAGCTGTTTTTT. This codes for CASSFRILGTFANTGELFF.

This clonotype was seen repeatedly, ten times or more. The chain carries TRBV10-3 and TRBJ2-7; a weak D match, TRBD1 (6 bases). Germline CDR1 and CDR2: ENHRY and SYGVKD. V dropped 3 bases and J dropped 9 bases, with 15 bases sitting between them. CDR3 length: 13 amino acids. In DNA, the CDR3 is TGTGCCATCAGTGAACGGGCAGGGGAAGGGCAGTACTTC. Its translation is CAISERAGEGQYF.

The sample holds many counts of this clonotype. The genes are TRBV6-6 and TRBJ2-7, with D uncertain. The CDR3 is 15 residues long. Trimming shortened V by 2 bases and J by 0 bases, and 11 bases separated the two germline ends. The germline gives CDR1 MNHNY, CDR2 SVGAGI (reference sequence). The CDR3 spells CASSYGPRSSYEQYF. Here the CDR3 DNA reads TGTGCCAGCAGTTACGGGCCGCGGAGCTCCTACGAGCAGTACTTC.

The table lists this clonotype with many counts. This rearrangement joins TRBV20-1 to TRBJ2-6; TRBD2 agrees at 13 bases. Losses at the gene ends were 6 bases for V and 1 base for J; bases not matched to a gene: 3. The CDR3 is 16 amino acids. In germline, CDR1 is DFQATT, CDR2 SNEGSKA (reference sequence). For the CDR3, the DNA is TGCAGTGCCTGGACTAGCGGGAGTTCTGGGGCCAACGTCCTGACTTTC. Its protein product is CSAWTSGSSGANVLTF.